The subject of this entry is one TCR beta chain. Antigen: not known. This specimen comes from a study of cytomegalovirus exposure and HLA in healthy donors. General study points: Per a prior analysis, the majority of TCR beta V segments were productive roughly 87% or roughly 30% of the time.

CDR3 length equals 13 residues. Between the trimmed V and J ends, which lost 7 bases and 4 bases, there was a span of 10 bases. Germline V CDR1 and CDR2: MGHDK, SYGVNS. PCR was performed using 60 Vbeta and 13 Jbeta primers. Here immunoSEQ multiplex PCR was the method, and the copy in TCRdb shows in-frame clones only, minus some. The repertoire holds about 110,000 clones, around 73% seen once, with around 8.1% in the top ten. This clonotype originated in a middle-aged man in good health and CMV-seronegative. The sample comprised PBMCs. V and J are TRBV25-1 and TRBJ2-2; a possible D gene is TRBD2 (5 bases). The CDR3 is CASMRVSTGELFF. The CDR3 region has the DNA TGTGCCAGCATGAGGGTCTCCACCGGGGAGCTGTTTTTT.